Listed here are 7 T cell receptor beta chains from one sample, sequenced in a study of cytomegalovirus exposure and HLA in healthy donors. It was with 60 Vbeta and 13 Jbeta primers that the PCR ran. Sequenced by immunoSEQ multiplex PCR; TCRdb stores in-frame clones only, minus some. The table has about 130,000 clones, about four fifths seen once; the top ten hold under 5.5%. The sample taken for sequencing was PBMCs. These receptors were taken from a man aged 25 to 45 in good health.

This chain links TRBV29-1 with TRBJ2-7; maybe TRBD2 (5 bases). Germline V gene lookup returns CDR1 SQVTM and CDR2 ANQGSEA. V was shortened by 5 bases and J by 5 bases, with 10 bases between the two germline ends. The CDR3 totals 11 residues. CDR3: CSVWAEDEQYF. CDR3 nucleotide sequence: TGCAGCGTTTGGGCGGAGGACGAGCAGTACTTC.

As concerns this clone: The sample contains more than one DNA sequence encoding this CDR3. The chain recombines TRBV6-5 with TRBJ1-1; D is uncertain. The V end was cut by 2 bases, the J end by 11 bases, with 18 bases between. Germline loops: CDR1 MNHEY, CDR2 SVGAGI. The CDR3 is 14 amino acids. The CDR3 DNA sequence: TGTGCCAGCAGTTACGGGATCATGGGAGATGAGGCTTTCTTT. Protein sequence: CASSYGIMGDEAFF.

The chain combines TRBV7-8 with TRBJ2-2; D possibly corresponds to TRBD2 (5 bases). Germline-derived CDR1 and CDR2 are SGHVS and FQNEAQ. The CDR3 loop spans 16 amino acids. Trimming took off 0 bases at V and 5 bases at J, with 13 bases between the two ends. CDR3 bases: TGTGCCAGCAGCTTAGCGAGCACCCCGGGGACCGGGGAGCTGTTTTTT. This sequence encodes CASSLASTPGTGELFF.

The chain links TRBV30 to TRBJ2-7; D perhaps matches TRBD1 (6 bases). V was shortened by 5 bases and J by 3 bases, with 11 bases between the two germline ends. Germline V CDR1 and CDR2: GTSNPN, SVGIG (reference sequence). CDR3 length equals 12 residues. CDR3 amino acids: CAWGQLVYEQYF. As DNA, the CDR3 is TGTGCCTGGGGACAGCTAGTCTACGAGCAGTACTTC.

V is TRBV5-4 and J is TRBJ2-3, with TRBD2 matching 13 bases. Germline assignment: CDR1 SGHNT and CDR2 YYREEE (reference sequence). This CDR3 spans 14 amino acids. Trimming removed 10 bases from V and 7 bases from J; junction bases left unmatched: 9. CDR3 coding DNA: TGTGCCGCTGGACTAGCGGGAGTTAGGAATACGCAGTATTTT. Its translation: CAAGLAGVRNTQYF.

Details on this clone: Other DNA sequences in the same sample also yield this CDR3. V usage is TRBV7-9 and J usage is TRBJ1-1; no firm D call. V was trimmed by 4 bases and J by 5 bases, leaving 8 bases between them. This CDR3 has 12 amino acids. Germline-derived CDR1 and CDR2 are SEHNR and FQNEAQ (reference sequence). This CDR3 is CASSWGGTEAFF. The DNA of the CDR3 is TGTGCCAGCAGCTGGGGAGGAACTGAAGCTTTCTTT.

The chain uses TRBV9 and TRBJ2-1, with TRBD2 matching over 8 bases. Trimming removed 0 bases from V and 0 bases from J; junction bases left unmatched: 5. CDR1 is SGDLS and CDR2 is YYNGEE in the germline V gene. This CDR3 is 17 amino acids long. The CDR3 region has the DNA TGTGCCAGCAGCGTAGAAGTCGGGACTAGCTCCTACAATGAGCAGTTCTTC. This codes for CASSVEVGTSSYNEQFF.